This T cell receptor beta chain derives from a study of T cells in Graves' hyperthyroidism and ophthalmopathy. Notes on the study in general: Appearing also in blood were most of the thyroid clonotypes expanded above 0.001.

It was RNA transcripts that yielded the amplified TCR beta CDR3 regions. During a first-round RT-PCR of the TCR CDR3, the HTBI primer set was used. MiXCR, applied by TCRdb to the multiplex PCR reads, yields one record per CDR3 protein. The data hold about 610,000 distinct CDR3 sequences, with approximately 16% observed a single time. Note on this clonotype: The antigen remains undetermined.

Exclusion followed for patients with uncontrolled infection, other autoimmune disease, pregnancy or lactation. Used for diagnoses were clinical symptoms, serum thyroxine and TRAb, thyroid ultrasound and orbital computed tomography. From approximately 9.5 ml of fresh peripheral blood, PBMCs were isolated. The V and J ends lost 6 bases and 2 bases respectively, with 19 bases between them. CDR3 length: 16 amino acids. Germline lookup yields CDR1 MNHNS and CDR2 SASEGT. Input material: blood. The sequence was collected from a woman in her forties with Graves' ophthalmopathy. V is TRBV6-1 and J is TRBJ2-5, with a tentative D call TRBD1 (6 bases). The CDR3 spells CASSIRDNNLQETQYF. The CDR3 DNA sequence: TGTGCCAGCAGCATCCGGGACAACAACCTTCAAGAGACCCAGTACTTC.